This is a list of T cell receptor beta chains from one sample in a study of blood T cell repertoires in COVID-19. Libraries were prepared by immunoSEQ multiplex PCR; TCRdb keeps only in-frame clonotypes and omits some of them. The sample includes 30,000 to 35,000 clones, 83% of them seen just once. What was sequenced was peripheral blood. The receptors derive from a man in his forties or fifties with acute or convalescent COVID-19. Both conserved end residues are part of each CDR3. D genes are given only for firm matches. Size is stated for part of the rows, as once, few or many counts, or as a class when the clone is expanded.

v_gene	d_gene	j_gene	abundance	CDR3aa	CDR3nt
TRBV10-2	NA	TRBJ2-3	NA	CASSDVAESTDTQYF	TGCGCCAGCAGTGACGTTGCGGAAAGCACAGATACGCAGTATTTT
TRBV5-1	NA	TRBJ2-5	NA	CASSLDQGRQETQYF	TGCGCCAGCAGCTTGGATCAGGGGAGACAAGAGACCCAGTACTTC
TRBV7-8	NA	TRBJ2-2	once	CASSLVGSYGAGELFF	TGTGCCAGCAGCTTAGTCGGTAGCTATGGTGCCGGGGAGCTGTTTTTT
TRBV9	NA	TRBJ2-2	NA	CASSVRGSTGELFF	TGTGCCAGCAGCGTAAGGGGCAGCACCGGGGAGCTGTTTTTT
TRBV4-2	NA	TRBJ2-3	NA	CASSQEREGADTQYF	TGTGCCAGCAGCCAAGAGCGGGAAGGCGCAGATACGCAGTATTTT
TRBV2	NA	TRBJ1-4	NA	CASSEGLTNEKLFF	TGTGCCAGCAGTGAGGGGCTGACTAATGAAAAACTGTTTTTT
TRBV7-6	NA	TRBJ1-3	NA	CASSPGQGWDGNTIYF	TGTGCCAGCAGCCCTGGCCAGGGATGGGATGGAAACACCATATATTTT
TRBV29-1	TRBD1	TRBJ1-2	NA	CSVGAGGNYGYTF	TGCAGCGTTGGGGCAGGGGGCAACTATGGCTACACCTTC
TRBV6-4	TRBD1	TRBJ2-7	NA	CASIGQGTSYEQYF	TGTGCCAGCATTGGACAGGGAACGTCCTACGAGCAGTACTTC
TRBV6-6	TRBD1	TRBJ1-2	NA	CASSYPGQGDYGYTF	TGTGCCAGCAGTTACCCGGGACAGGGGGACTATGGCTACACCTTC
TRBV12-3/TRBV12-4	NA	TRBJ2-3	NA	CASSWVTTDTQYF	TGTGCCAGCAGTTGGGTGACAACAGATACGCAGTATTTT
TRBV19	TRBD1	TRBJ1-1	NA	CASSTTGSYTEAFF	TGTGCCAGTAGTACGACAGGGAGTTACACTGAAGCTTTCTTT
TRBV2	NA	TRBJ1-1	NA	CASGINMNTEAFF	TGTGCCAGCGGCATCAATATGAACACTGAAGCTTTCTTT
TRBV18	NA	TRBJ2-2	NA	CASSLIDGLHGGELFF	TGTGCCAGCTCCCTAATAGATGGACTTCACGGCGGGGAGCTGTTTTTT
TRBV7-9	TRBD1	TRBJ1-2	NA	CASSLGTGDYGYTF	TGTGCCAGCAGCTTAGGGACAGGGGACTATGGCTACACCTTC
TRBV7-9	NA	TRBJ1-2	NA	CASSPRAVPSNYGYTF	TGTGCCAGCAGCCCGAGAGCGGTTCCCTCTAACTATGGCTACACCTTC
TRBV15	NA	TRBJ2-7	few	CATSSGDSYEQYF	TGTGCCACCAGCAGCGGGGATTCCTACGAGCAGTACTTC
TRBV13	NA	TRBJ2-7	NA	CASSLAGSYEQYF	TGTGCCAGCAGCTTGGCAGGCTCCTACGAGCAGTACTTC
TRBV10-3	NA	TRBJ1-2	NA	CAISERGGYGYTF	TGTGCCATCAGTGAACGGGGTGGCTATGGCTACACCTTC
TRBV28	NA	TRBJ1-6	NA	CASSSPPLYNSPLHF	TGTGCCAGCAGTTCCCCCCCCCTCTATAATTCACCCCTCCACTTT
TRBV5-5	TRBD1	TRBJ2-7	NA	CASSLEGTAIPYEQYF	TGTGCCAGCAGCTTGGAGGGGACAGCAATCCCCTACGAGCAGTACTTC
TRBV19	TRBD2	TRBJ2-2	NA	CASSISSGYGELFF	TGTGCCAGTAGTATAAGTAGCGGGTACGGGGAGCTGTTTTTT
TRBV2	TRBD1	TRBJ1-2	NA	CASIPDRDYGYTF	TGTGCCAGCATTCCGGACAGGGACTATGGCTACACCTTC
TRBV6-5	TRBD2	TRBJ2-1	NA	CASSPVAGGVHEQFF	TGTGCCAGCAGCCCCGTGGCGGGAGGGGTCCATGAGCAGTTCTTC
TRBV5-1	NA	TRBJ1-6	NA	CASSPYGVYNSPLHF	TGCGCCAGCAGCCCGTACGGGGTCTATAATTCACCCCTCCACTTT
TRBV28	NA	TRBJ2-2	NA	CASSMALGSTGELFF	TGTGCCAGCAGCATGGCCCTGGGGAGCACCGGGGAGCTGTTTTTT
TRBV5-1	NA	TRBJ1-2	NA	CASSLKSGTDYGYTF	TGCGCCAGCAGCTTGAAGTCGGGAACAGACTATGGCTACACCTTC
TRBV6-1	TRBD1	TRBJ2-7	NA	CASSEAWDRTPGEQYF	TGTGCCAGCAGTGAAGCCTGGGACAGAACTCCGGGGGAGCAGTACTTC
TRBV2	NA	TRBJ1-2	NA	CAITGGYSNYGYTF	TGTGCCATCACGGGGGGGTACTCTAACTATGGCTACACCTTC
TRBV5-1	TRBD1	TRBJ2-7	NA	CASSLRGTGSYEQYF	TGCGCCAGCAGCCTTCGGGGGACAGGTTCCTACGAGCAGTACTTC
TRBV30	NA	TRBJ2-5	NA	CAWSVHQGSETQYF	TGTGCCTGGAGTGTACATCAGGGGTCAGAGACCCAGTACTTC
TRBV27	NA	TRBJ1-5	NA	CASSLSGVNQPQHF	TGTGCCAGCAGTTTATCAGGGGTTAATCAGCCCCAGCATTTT
TRBV28	NA	TRBJ1-2	few	CASSSGSSNGYTF	TGTGCCAGCAGTTCGGGGTCGTCGAATGGCTACACCTTC